This is a list of T cell receptor beta chains from one sample in a study of T cells in Graves' hyperthyroidism and ophthalmopathy. TCRdb itself ran the multiplex PCR reads through MiXCR, one entry per CDR3 protein. The data contain more than 450,000 distinct CDR3 sequences, approximately 20% of them singletons. The sequencing input was blood. The receptors here all came from a man in his forties with Graves' ophthalmopathy. CDR3s include the opening cysteine and the closing phenylalanine or tryptophan. A D gene is named only where the DNA matches it firmly. A row's size may be missing; if present it is once, few, many or a size class.

V gene	J gene	D gene	clone size	CDR3 protein	CDR3 DNA
TRBV29-1	TRBJ2-7	TRBD2	few	CSVERAGVEQYF	TGCAGCGTGGAGAGAGCGGGAGTAGAGCAGTACTTC
TRBV20-1	TRBJ2-5	.	many	CSARALQETQYF	TGCAGTGCTAGAGCACTCCAAGAGACCCAGTACTTC
TRBV5-1	TRBJ2-7	.	.	CASSSDPTVYEQYF	TGCGCCAGCAGCTCCGATCCCACAGTATACGAGCAGTACTTC
TRBV20-1	TRBJ2-2	.	.	CSARDSRTSPGELFF	TGCAGTGCTAGAGATAGCCGGACCAGCCCCGGGGAGCTGTTTTTT
TRBV18	TRBJ1-4	.	few	CASSPQASGQKLFF	TGTGCCAGCTCACCCCAGGCCTCCGGACAGAAACTGTTTTTT
TRBV15	TRBJ1-5	.	few	CATSRDPPLQGSNQPQHF	TGTGCCACCAGCAGAGATCCCCCTCTTCAGGGTAGCAATCAGCCCCAGCATTTT
TRBV28	TRBJ2-1	.	.	CASSFPGANNEQFF	TGTGCCAGCAGTTTCCCAGGGGCAAACAATGAGCAGTTCTTC
TRBV5-1	TRBJ2-7	.	few	CASSDREPYEQYF	TGCGCCAGCAGCGACCGGGAACCTTACGAGCAGTACTTC
TRBV9	TRBJ2-3	.	few	CASSVDGDGTDTQYF	TGTGCCAGCAGCGTAGACGGGGATGGCACAGATACGCAGTATTTT
TRBV11-1	TRBJ1-2	.	.	CASSQQIGRSNYGYTF	TGCGCCAGCAGCCAACAGATCGGGCGTTCTAACTATGGCTACACCTTC
TRBV9	TRBJ2-2	TRBD2	.	CASSTGTSVPNLNTGELFF	TGTGCCAGCAGCACCGGGACTAGCGTCCCCAATTTGAACACCGGGGAGCTGTTTTTT
TRBV6-1	TRBJ1-1	.	.	CASSSLTLGGTEAFF	TGTGCCAGCAGTTCCCTGACTCTCGGGGGCACTGAAGCTTTCTTT
TRBV30	TRBJ1-2	.	.	CAWSPLDSWNGYTF	TGTGCCTGGAGTCCCTTAGACAGCTGGAATGGCTACACCTTC
TRBV30	TRBJ1-1	TRBD1	many	CACLTGMTEAFF	TGTGCCTGTTTGACAGGGATGACTGAAGCTTTCTTT
TRBV11-1	TRBJ2-2	TRBD1	once	CASSPQGAITGELFF	TGTGCCAGCAGCCCACAGGGGGCGATAACCGGGGAGCTGTTTTTT
TRBV5-4	TRBJ2-7	.	few	CASSRSDYEQYF	TGTGCCAGCAGCCGGTCAGACTACGAGCAGTACTTC
TRBV6-2/TRBV6-3	TRBJ2-6	.	few	CASSYSTDLEANVLTF	TGTGCCAGCAGTTACTCGACGGATCTTGAGGCCAACGTCCTGACTTTC
TRBV19	TRBJ2-1	.	.	CASREQGRNEQFF	TGTGCCAGTAGGGAACAGGGCAGGAATGAGCAGTTCTTC
TRBV2	TRBJ1-5	.	.	CASMGVRNQPQHF	TGTGCCAGCATGGGGGTTAGGAATCAGCCCCAGCATTTT
TRBV13	TRBJ2-7	TRBD1	many	CASKRQGTYYEQYF	TGTGCCAGTAAAAGACAGGGGACCTACTACGAGCAGTACTTC
TRBV27	TRBJ2-1	TRBD2	few	CASPARGDRSYNEQFF	TGTGCCAGTCCCGCCCGGGGGGATAGGTCCTACAATGAGCAGTTCTTC
TRBV6-1	TRBJ1-2	.	.	CASSITGTDYGYTF	TGTGCCAGCAGTATAACCGGGACGGACTATGGCTACACCTTC
TRBV20-1	TRBJ1-2	TRBD1	few	CSAMRSDRGAYGYTF	TGCAGTGCTATGCGCTCGGACAGGGGAGCCTATGGCTACACCTTC
TRBV5-6	TRBJ1-2	.	.	CASSFGTGSNYGYTF	TGTGCCAGCAGCTTTGGTACAGGTTCAAACTATGGCTACACCTTC
TRBV6-5	TRBJ2-7	TRBD2	many	CASSYSRGRDSYEQYF	TGTGCCAGCAGTTACTCAAGAGGGAGGGACTCCTACGAGCAGTACTTC
TRBV5-6	TRBJ2-7	TRBD2	many	CASSLALAGVMNYEQYF	TGTGCCAGCAGCTTGGCACTAGCGGGCGTAATGAACTACGAGCAGTACTTC
TRBV20-1	TRBJ1-2	TRBD1	.	CSAQLTGTGFGYTF	TGCAGTGCTCAGCTTACCGGGACAGGATTCGGCTACACCTTC
TRBV5-1	TRBJ1-1	TRBD1	many	CASSSGDRRNTEAFF	TGCGCCAGCAGCTCGGGGGACAGGCGGAACACTGAAGCTTTCTTT
TRBV6-5	TRBJ2-2	.	many	CASSYVKRNTGELFF	TGTGCCAGCAGTTACGTCAAAAGGAACACCGGGGAGCTGTTTTTT
TRBV7-9	TRBJ2-1	.	few	CASSLSRLASNEQFF	TGTGCCAGCAGCTTAAGCCGGCTAGCGAGTAATGAGCAGTTCTTC
TRBV19	TRBJ2-7	TRBD1	.	CASSIRRQGHYEQYF	TGTGCCAGTAGTATTCGTCGACAGGGACACTACGAGCAGTACTTC
TRBV9	TRBJ1-3	TRBD1	few	CASSAGTGTHKTGNTIYF	TGTGCCAGCAGCGCCGGGACAGGGACCCATAAGACTGGAAACACCATATATTTT
TRBV5-1	TRBJ1-4	TRBD1	many	CASSWDLTGDNEKLFF	TGCGCCAGCAGCTGGGACCTGACAGGGGATAATGAAAAACTGTTTTTT
TRBV6-2/TRBV6-3	TRBJ1-2	.	few	CASSYSMGGGGYTF	TGTGCCAGCAGTTACTCGATGGGAGGAGGAGGCTACACCTTC
TRBV28	TRBJ2-7	TRBD1	many	CASAPRDRVSYEQYF	TGTGCCTCAGCCCCCCGGGACAGGGTATCCTACGAGCAGTACTTC
TRBV4-2	TRBJ2-5	TRBD2	few	CASSQETGGQQETQYF	TGTGCCAGCAGCCAAGAAACGGGGGGGCAACAAGAGACCCAGTACTTC
TRBV7-6	TRBJ2-5	.	many	CASSFNKGQTQYF	TGTGCCAGCAGCTTTAATAAGGGACAGACCCAGTACTTC
TRBV30	TRBJ1-1	.	many	CAWNVDGNTEAFF	TGTGCCTGGAACGTGGACGGAAACACTGAAGCTTTCTTT
TRBV29-1	TRBJ2-5	.	.	CSVEYRRLGLETQYF	TGCAGCGTCGAATACCGACGTCTAGGGTTGGAGACCCAGTACTTC
TRBV9	TRBJ1-2	.	.	CASSVGAAGGAYGYTF	TGTGCCAGCAGCGTAGGAGCCGCGGGGGGCGCTTATGGCTACACCTTC
TRBV28	TRBJ1-5	.	.	CASSTIYQPQHF	TGTGCCAGCAGTACCATTTATCAGCCCCAGCATTTT
TRBV27	TRBJ2-7	TRBD2	many	CASSMISPGLAGGYYEQYF	TGTGCCAGCAGTATGATATCCCCGGGACTAGCGGGAGGTTACTACGAGCAGTACTTC
TRBV18	TRBJ1-3	.	many	CASSPPTVTGNTIYF	TGTGCCAGCTCACCACCGACAGTGACTGGAAACACCATATATTTT
TRBV20-1	TRBJ1-1	TRBD1	many	CSAHSQGMARTEAFF	TGCAGTGCTCATTCACAGGGGATGGCTAGGACTGAAGCTTTCTTT
TRBV7-8	TRBJ2-2	.	many	CASSLRWSGRTNTGELFF	TGTGCCAGCAGCTTAAGGTGGAGTGGCCGAACGAACACCGGGGAGCTGTTTTTT
TRBV5-1	TRBJ2-1	.	many	CASSLNYNEQFF	TGTGCCAGCAGCTTAAATTACAATGAGCAGTTCTTC